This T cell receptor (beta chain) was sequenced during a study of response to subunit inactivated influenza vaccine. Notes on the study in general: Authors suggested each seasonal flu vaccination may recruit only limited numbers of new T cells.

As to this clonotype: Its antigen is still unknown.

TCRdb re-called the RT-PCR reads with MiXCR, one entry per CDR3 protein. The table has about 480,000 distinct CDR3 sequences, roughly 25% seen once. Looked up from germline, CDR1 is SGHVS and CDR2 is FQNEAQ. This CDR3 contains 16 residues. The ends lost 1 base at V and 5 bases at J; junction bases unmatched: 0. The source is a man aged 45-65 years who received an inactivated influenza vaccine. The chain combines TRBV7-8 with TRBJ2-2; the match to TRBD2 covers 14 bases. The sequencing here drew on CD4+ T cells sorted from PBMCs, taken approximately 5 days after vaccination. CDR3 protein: CASSLGLAGGTGELFF. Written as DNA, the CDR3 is TGTGCCAGCAGCTTAGGACTAGCGGGAGGGACCGGGGAGCTGTTTTTT. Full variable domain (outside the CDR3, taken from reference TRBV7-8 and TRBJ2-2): GAGVSQSPRYKVAKRGQDVALRCDPISGHVSLFWYQQALGQGPEFLTYFQNEAQLDKSGLPSDRFFAERPEGSVSTLKIQRTQQEDSAVYLCASSLGLAGGTGELFFGEGSRLTVL.